A single sample gave rise to the 32 T cell receptor beta chains below, sequenced in a study of blood T cell repertoires in COVID-19. The repertoire was sequenced with immunoSEQ multiplex PCR; TCRdb's copy has only in-frame clones and lacks some. In the table there are about 230,000 clones, 88% of which are singletons. The sequenced sample consisted of PBMCs or T cells enriched from blood (not recorded which). Every receptor here comes from a woman in her twenties or thirties who had been exposed to COVID-19.

The chain joins TRBV28 to TRBJ1-2; 7 bases line up with TRBD1. The length of the CDR3 is 14 residues. Trimming took 6 bases from V and 4 from J; bases not matched to a gene: 8. Per the germline V gene, CDR1 is MDHEN and CDR2 is SYDVKM. The CDR3 bases are TGTGCCAGCAGAAGACAGGGCATCCGCTATGGCTACACCTTC. It specifies CASRRQGIRYGYTF.

The chain joins TRBV7-9 to TRBJ1-5; no definite D call. V lost 1 base to trimming and J lost 2 bases, with 12 bases between them. The CDR3 has 16 amino acids. Per germline, CDR1 SEHNR and CDR2 FQNEAQ (reference sequence). The DNA of the CDR3 is TGTGCCAGCAGCTTAGACCGGGGTCTGGGCAATCAGCCCCAGCATTTT. It encodes CASSLDRGLGNQPQHF.

This sequence joins TRBV21-1 and TRBJ1-5; the table calls TRBD1, which could not be checked here. TRBV21-1 is described as a pseudogene. This CDR3 contains 15 residues. The CDR3: CASSSRQGVGQPQHF. The CDR3 nucleotides read TGTGCCAGCAGCTCGCGACAGGGTGTCGGTCAGCCCCAGCATTTT.

The chain has TRBV19 and TRBJ1-2; 8 bases map to TRBD1. CDR3 size: 16 residues. V lost 0 bases to trimming and J lost 8 bases; unmatched junction nucleotides: 11. Germline V gene sequence: CDR1 LNHDA, CDR2 SQIVND (reference sequence). CDR3 amino acids: CASSIDKWTGTAGYTF. In DNA form, the CDR3 reads TGTGCCAGTAGTATAGATAAGTGGACAGGGACGGCGGGCTACACCTTC.

This clone was detected a few times. V and J are TRBV7-2 and TRBJ2-1, with 12 bases matching TRBD2. Trimming at V came to 5 bases and at J to 9 bases, leaving 8 bases not matched to a gene. This CDR3 contains 15 residues. Germline CDR1 SGHTA, CDR2 FQGNSA. CDR3 sequence (DNA): TGTGCCAGCAGCCCCGTGACTAGCGGGAGTAGTGAGCAGTTCTTC. This sequence encodes CASSPVTSGSSEQFF.

The V gene is TRBV10-2, the J gene TRBJ2-1, with TRBD2 as a possible D gene (5 bases). V lost 6 bases, J lost 1 base, and 16 bases lay in between. The CDR3 loop spans 16 amino acids. Germline-derived CDR1 and CDR2 are WSHSY and SAAADI. The CDR3 protein is CASSVARGGSYNEQFF. In DNA, the CDR3 is TGCGCCAGCAGCGTGGCGCGTGGCGGGTCCTACAATGAGCAGTTCTTC.

The genes are TRBV7-6 and TRBJ2-5, with TRBD1 identical over 10 bases. Germline CDR1 SGHVS, CDR2 FNYEAQ. The CDR3 consists of 16 residues. Trimming removed 5 bases from V and 4 bases from J; junction bases left unmatched: 10. CDR3 sequence (DNA): TGTGCCAGCAGCCCACGACAGGGGGCAAAAGGAGAGACCCAGTACTTC. Its translation: CASSPRQGAKGETQYF. The whole variable domain, filled in from reference TRBV7-6 and TRBJ2-5, reads GAGVSQSPRYKVTKRGQDVALRCDPISGHVSLYWYRQALGQGPEFLTYFNYEAQQDKSGLPNDRFSAERPEGSISTLTIQRTEQRDSAMYRCASSPRQGAKGETQYFGPGTRLLVL.

The chain links TRBV5-5 to TRBJ2-5; D may be TRBD2 (6 bases). Looked up from germline, CDR1 is SGHKS and CDR2 is YYEKEE (reference sequence). The CDR3 length is 15 residues. V lost 3 bases to trimming and J lost 2 bases, with 14 bases between them. CDR3 sequence reads: CASSWTPGVQETQYF. The CDR3 DNA sequence: TGTGCCAGCAGCTGGACACCGGGAGTTCAAGAGACCCAGTACTTC.

V is TRBV19 and J is TRBJ2-2; TRBD2 agrees at 11 bases. V gave up 3 bases and J gave up 2 bases; unmatched junction bases: 8. The CDR3 runs 18 residues. CDR1 is LNHDA, CDR2 SQIVND, per germline (reference sequence). This CDR3 reads CASSMISGLAANTGELFF. The CDR3, as DNA: TGTGCCAGTAGTATGATTTCGGGACTAGCGGCTAACACCGGGGAGCTGTTTTTT.

The rearrangement uses TRBV4-2 and TRBJ2-6, with D uncertain. This CDR3 is built from 16 residues. V was shortened by 1 base and J by 0 bases, with 7 bases between the two germline ends. Germline CDR1 LGHNA, CDR2 YNFKEQ. The CDR3 DNA reads as TGTGCCAGCAGCCAAGGCGTAGACTCTGGGGCCAACGTCCTGACTTTC. Translated, it gives CASSQGVDSGANVLTF.

The rearrangement links TRBV9 to TRBJ2-1; possible D gene TRBD2, 6 bases. With 0 bases removed from V and 5 bases from J, the gap between germline ends came to 21 bases. The CDR3 covers 18 residues. The germline V gene encodes CDR1 SGDLS and CDR2 YYNGEE. The CDR3 coding sequence is TGTGCCAGCAGCGTAGCAGGGACTCCGACCTATCATGACAATGAGCAGTTCTTC. The encoded protein is CASSVAGTPTYHDNEQFF.

This chain uses TRBV2 with TRBJ2-3; TRBD2 aligns across 12 bases. The V segment lost 6 bases and the J segment 5 bases; nucleotides outside the gene matches: 3. Germline loops: CDR1 SNHLY, CDR2 FYNNEI. The CDR3 is 14 amino acids. For the CDR3, the DNA is TGTGCCAGCAGGAGACTAGCGGGAGAAGATACGCAGTATTTT. This sequence encodes CASRRLAGEDTQYF. Full variable domain (remainder filled in from reference TRBV2 and TRBJ2-3): EPEVTQTPSHQVTQMGQEVILRCVPISNHLYFYWYRQILGQKVEFLVSFYNNEISEKSEIFDDQFSVERPDGSNFTLKIRSTKLEDSAMYFCASRRLAGEDTQYFGPGTRLTVL.

The rearrangement uses TRBV6-4 and TRBJ1-1; no clear D gene. This CDR3 has 13 residues. Germline assignment: CDR1 MRHNA and CDR2 SNTAGT. Trimming removed 5 bases at V and 0 bases at J, with 7 bases between. The CDR3 coding sequence is TGTGCCAGCAGTACCGAGGTGAACACTGAAGCTTTCTTT. Its translation: CASSTEVNTEAFF.

V and J are TRBV12-3 or TRBV12-4 and TRBJ1-5; D may be TRBD1 (6 bases). The CDR3 runs to 13 residues. Trimming shortened V by 8 bases and J by 4 bases, and 12 bases separated the two germline ends. Written as DNA, the CDR3 is TGTGCCAGCCAACAGGGAAGAAATCAGCCCCAGCATTTT. It is translated as CASQQGRNQPQHF.

The chain joins TRBV4-1 to TRBJ2-1; 9 bases align to TRBD2. This CDR3 contains 16 residues. The V and J ends lost 3 bases and 4 bases, in that order; junction bases with no gene match: 7. Germline assignment: CDR1 MGHRA and CDR2 YSYEKL. CDR3 protein: CASSQPTSGTYNEQFF. Here the CDR3 DNA reads TGCGCCAGCAGCCAGCCGACTAGCGGAACTTACAATGAGCAGTTCTTC.

The CDR3 loop reads CSVESGKRRGHGYTF. The DNA for the CDR3 is TGCAGCGTTGAGTCAGGGAAAAGAAGAGGACATGGCTACACCTTC. V and J are TRBV29-1 and TRBJ1-2; D might be TRBD1 (5 bases). With 3 bases removed from V and 6 bases from J, the gap between germline ends came to 20 bases. There are 15 residues in the CDR3. CDR1 SQVTM and CDR2 ANQGSEA come from the germline V gene.

The chain has TRBV5-4 and TRBJ2-7; unclear D gene. Per germline, CDR1 SGHNT and CDR2 YYREEE (reference sequence). Trimming pared 0 bases from V and 2 bases from J, leaving 6 bases between. This CDR3 has 13 residues. This CDR3 is CASSLGSAYEQYF. The CDR3, as DNA: TGTGCCAGCAGCTTGGGGAGCGCCTACGAGCAGTACTTC.

The chain employs TRBV5-1 and TRBJ1-2; perhaps TRBD1 as D (5 bases). This CDR3 is built from 15 residues. The V and J ends lost 5 bases and 3 bases respectively, with 17 bases between them. Germline lookup yields CDR1 SGHRS and CDR2 YFSETQ. The CDR3 DNA follows: TGCGCCAGCAGATTAACCCCGGGGGACGACTATGGCTACACCTTC. This gives the protein CASRLTPGDDYGYTF. Filled out from reference TRBV5-1 and TRBJ1-2, the complete variable domain reads KAGVTQTPRYLIKTRGQQVTLSCSPISGHRSVSWYQQTPGQGLQFLFEYFSETQRNKGNFPGRFSGRQFSNSRSEMNVSTLELGDSALYLCASRLTPGDDYGYTFGSGTRLTVV.

This chain uses TRBV9 with TRBJ2-5; 8 positions match TRBD2. CDR1 is SGDLS, CDR2 YYNGEE, per germline. With 2 bases clipped from V and 5 bases from J, the junction kept 5 bases outside the gene matches. The CDR3 is made up of 14 amino acids. The CDR3 here is CASSVGAGDETQYF. The CDR3 nucleotides read TGTGCCAGCAGCGTGGGAGCGGGAGATGAGACCCAGTACTTC.

The chain has TRBV19 and TRBJ1-5; D is undetermined. Trimming took off 10 bases at V and 2 bases at J, with 12 bases between the two ends. Per the germline V gene, CDR1 is LNHDA and CDR2 is SQIVND (reference sequence). The CDR3 sequence is 13 residues long. The CDR3 sequence is CATKRGGNQPQHF. The DNA for the CDR3 is TGTGCCACTAAACGAGGAGGCAATCAGCCCCAGCATTTT.

As DNA, the CDR3 is TGCGCCAGCAGCCAAGATCAGGTGAGAACAGGGGGCGTTGGCTACACCTTC. This sequence encodes CASSQDQVRTGGVGYTF. This rearrangement joins TRBV4-1 to TRBJ1-2; 9 bases fit TRBD1. Germline values: CDR1 MGHRA, CDR2 YSYEKL. V lost 0 bases and J lost 7; bases outside the gene matches: 12. This CDR3 has 17 residues.

This chain uses TRBV25-1 with TRBJ2-5; weak D call: TRBD2 (6 bases). V lost 1 base and J 3 bases, leaving 15 bases between the germline ends. This CDR3 is built from 16 residues. Germline V lookup: CDR1 MGHDK, CDR2 SYGVNS. CDR3 in amino acids: CASSEWRIWGEETQYF. CDR3 bases: TGTGCCAGCAGTGAATGGAGAATATGGGGGGAAGAGACCCAGTACTTC.

This clone was recorded once. V gene TRBV7-8 combines with J gene TRBJ1-6, with 9 bases lining up with TRBD1. Germline CDR1 and CDR2: SGHVS and FQNEAQ. The junction had 11 bases not matched to a gene; V was cut back by 3 bases and J by 8 bases. CDR3 length equals 17 residues. The CDR3, as DNA: TGTGCCAGCAGCTTCTTGGGACAGGGAACGAGGGATTCACCCCTCCACTTT. Amino acid sequence: CASSFLGQGTRDSPLHF.

The chain carries TRBV28 and TRBJ2-7; D unresolved. V was cut by 5 bases and J by 2 bases, with 13 bases left in between. Per the germline V gene, CDR1 is MDHEN and CDR2 is SYDVKM. The CDR3 consists of 14 residues. Here the CDR3 reads CASSPRLGTYEQYF. The CDR3 DNA is TGTGCCAGCAGTCCCAGACTTGGAACCTACGAGCAGTACTTC.

Only one count was recorded for this clone. The chain joins TRBV15 to TRBJ1-2, with 9 nucleotides matching TRBD1. Germline CDR1 and CDR2: LNHNV and YYDKDF (reference sequence). Germline trimming cut 5 bases from V and 8 bases from J; bases unmatched to any gene: 6. This CDR3 region has 13 residues. CDR3 sequence: CATSVGQGGGYTF. CDR3 bases: TGTGCCACCAGCGTGGGACAGGGTGGGGGCTACACCTTC.

The rearrangement uses TRBV6-1 and TRBJ2-3; 9 nucleotides align to TRBD2. The junction had 5 bases not matched to a gene; V was cut back by 3 bases and J by 4 bases. CDR1 and CDR2 from the germline V gene are MNHNS and SASEGT. The CDR3 loop spans 15 amino acids. As DNA, the CDR3 is TGTGCCAGCAGTGATGGACTAGCGCTTGCAGATACGCAGTATTTT. Amino acid sequence: CASSDGLALADTQYF.

The chain links TRBV6-5 to TRBJ2-7; D may be TRBD1 (6 bases). Deletions cut 6 bases from V and 0 bases from J, with 12 bases between. Per germline, CDR1 MNHEY and CDR2 SVGAGI. The CDR3 sequence is 14 residues long. CDR3 amino acids: CASSRTAFSYEQYF. The CDR3 DNA reads as TGTGCCAGCAGCCGGACAGCCTTCTCCTACGAGCAGTACTTC.

The rearrangement joins TRBV7-6 to TRBJ2-1; possible D gene TRBD1, 5 bases. Looked up from germline, CDR1 is SGHVS and CDR2 is FNYEAQ. CDR3 length: 18 amino acids. V was cut by 1 base and J by 0 bases, with 16 bases left in between. CDR3: CASSLDIRAKSSYNEQFF. DNA of the CDR3: TGTGCCAGCAGCTTAGACATCAGGGCAAAGAGCTCCTACAATGAGCAGTTCTTC.

The rearrangement links TRBV5-6 to TRBJ2-7; 12 bases match TRBD2. Germline V gene lookup returns CDR1 SGHDT and CDR2 YYEEEE. The J segment lost 7 bases and the V segment lost 0 bases, leaving 5 bases of the junction unmatched. The CDR3 totals 15 residues. The CDR3 DNA reads as TGTGCCAGCAGCTTGGTGACTAGCGGGAGAGGTGAGCAGTACTTC. As protein: CASSLVTSGRGEQYF.

The chain combines TRBV6-1 with TRBJ1-2; no clear D. Germline V gene lookup returns CDR1 MNHNS and CDR2 SASEGT. V gave up 2 bases and J gave up 4 bases, with 11 bases separating them. CDR3 length: 14 residues. The CDR3 loop is CASSERTESYGYTF. The CDR3 nucleotides read TGTGCCAGCAGTGAAAGAACAGAAAGCTATGGCTACACCTTC.

The chain has TRBV10-2 and TRBJ1-2; 7 bases map to TRBD1. From germline, CDR1 is WSHSY and CDR2 SAAADI. The CDR3 has 18 residues. The ends lost 2 bases at V and 5 bases at J; junction bases unmatched: 17. The CDR3 nucleotides read TGCGCCAGCAGTGAGCCATCCCTCTTTGCAGGGGGGACTTATGGCTACACCTTC. Residues: CASSEPSLFAGGTYGYTF.

J is TRBJ2-1 and V is TRBV18; TRBD1 matches 10 bases. V gave up 3 bases and J gave up 6 bases; unmatched junction bases: 2. Germline V gives CDR1 KGHSH, CDR2 LQKENI. This CDR3 spans 14 amino acids. This CDR3 is CASSPGTGVNEQFF. As DNA, the CDR3 is TGTGCCAGCTCACCCGGGACAGGGGTCAATGAGCAGTTCTTC.